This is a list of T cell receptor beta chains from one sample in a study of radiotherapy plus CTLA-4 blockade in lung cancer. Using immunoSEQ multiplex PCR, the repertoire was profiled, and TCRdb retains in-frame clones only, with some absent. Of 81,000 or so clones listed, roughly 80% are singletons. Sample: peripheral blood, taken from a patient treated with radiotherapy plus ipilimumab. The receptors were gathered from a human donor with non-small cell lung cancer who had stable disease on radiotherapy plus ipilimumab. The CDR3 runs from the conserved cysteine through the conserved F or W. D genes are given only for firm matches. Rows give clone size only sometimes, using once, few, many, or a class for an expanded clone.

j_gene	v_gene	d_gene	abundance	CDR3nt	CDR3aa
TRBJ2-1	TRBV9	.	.	TGTGCCAGCAGCTATGGTATCAGCGGTGGTGAGCAGTTCTTC	CASSYGISGGEQFF
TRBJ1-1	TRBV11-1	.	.	TGTGCCAGCAGCGGAAGGTATTTGGACACTGAAGCTTTCTTT	CASSGRYLDTEAFF
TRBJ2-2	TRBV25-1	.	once	TGTGCCAGCAGTGAAACCGGGGAGCTGTTTTTT	CASSETGELFF
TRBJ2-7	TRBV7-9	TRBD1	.	TGTGCCAGCAGCTTAGATTTGACAGGGGGCGGCGTCGAGCAGTACTTC	CASSLDLTGGGVEQYF
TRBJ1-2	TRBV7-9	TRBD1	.	TGTGCCAGCAGCCCCCAGGGGGGGTCTAACTATGGCTACACCTTC	CASSPQGGSNYGYTF
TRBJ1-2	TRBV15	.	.	TGTGCCACCAGCATTCAGGGAGGGTCCTATGGCTACACCTTC	CATSIQGGSYGYTF
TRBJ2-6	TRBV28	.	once	TGTGCCAGCAAACCCGGGACAACTGGGGCCAACGTCCTGACTTTC	CASKPGTTGANVLTF
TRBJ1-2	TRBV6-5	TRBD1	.	TGTGCCAGCGGACAGGGAAATGGCTACACCTTC	CASGQGNGYTF
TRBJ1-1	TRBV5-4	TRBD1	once	TGTGCCAGCAGCTCGGACAGGGTATCCACTGAAGCTTTCTTT	CASSSDRVSTEAFF
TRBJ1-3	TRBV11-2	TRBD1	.	TGTGCCAGCAGCTTAGATCAAGGACAGGGGACTGGAAACACCATATATTTT	CASSLDQGQGTGNTIYF
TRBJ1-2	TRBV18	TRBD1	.	TGTGCCAGCTCACCGGAGACAGGGGGGATTGGCTACACCTTC	CASSPETGGIGYTF
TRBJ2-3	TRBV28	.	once	TGTGCCAGCACCTACCGCACAGATACGCAGTATTTT	CASTYRTDTQYF
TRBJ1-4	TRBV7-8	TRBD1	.	TGTGCCAGCAGCTCCAGACAGGGGGTGGGTAATGAAAAACTGTTTTTT	CASSSRQGVGNEKLFF
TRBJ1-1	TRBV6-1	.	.	TGTGCCAGCAGGTCCGAGGGTCACACTGAAGCTTTCTTT	CASRSEGHTEAFF
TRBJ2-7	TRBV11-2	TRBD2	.	TGTGCCAGCAGCCCAGAGGTAGCGGGAGATCCCTACGAGCAGTACTTC	CASSPEVAGDPYEQYF
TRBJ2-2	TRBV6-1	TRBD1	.	TGTGCCAGCAGTGATAGACAGGGGGCGGACGGGGAGCTGTTTTTT	CASSDRQGADGELFF
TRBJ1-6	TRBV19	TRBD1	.	TGTGCCAGTAGTCTTCGGCCAGGGGGCATGGTGTTAGCATCACCCCTCCACTTT	CASSLRPGGMVLASPLHF
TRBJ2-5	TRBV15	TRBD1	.	TGTGCCACCAGCAGAGCCAGGACAGGGGGCGCGGAGACCCAGTACTTC	CATSRARTGGAETQYF
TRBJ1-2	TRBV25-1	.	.	TGTGCCAGCAGGTGGGGGGGGGATGGCTACACCTTC	CASRWGGDGYTF
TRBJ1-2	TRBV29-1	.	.	TGCAGCGTTGAACGGGGAAGCTATGGCTACACCTTC	CSVERGSYGYTF
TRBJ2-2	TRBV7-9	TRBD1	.	TGTGCCAGCAGCTCCTTCCCGACAGGGAAGGTGTCCGGGGAGCTGTTTTTT	CASSSFPTGKVSGELFF
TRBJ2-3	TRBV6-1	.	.	TGTGCCAGCAGTGAAGCGTCGAGAGCGAGGGGGATAGATACGCAGTATTTT	CASSEASRARGIDTQYF
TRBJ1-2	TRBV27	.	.	TGTGCCAGCAGTTTATCGCGGGACATAGCGGACTACACCTTC	CASSLSRDIADYTF
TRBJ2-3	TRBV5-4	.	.	TGTGCCAGCAGCTTAGGTGGTGCAACGGCCACAGATACGCAGTATTTT	CASSLGGATATDTQYF
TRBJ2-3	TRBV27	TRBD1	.	TGTGCCAGCAGACGACAGGGGACAGATACGCAGTATTTT	CASRRQGTDTQYF
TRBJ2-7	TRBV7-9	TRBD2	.	TGTGCCAGCAGCCCCCTAGCGGGAGGGCCCTACGAGCAGTACTTC	CASSPLAGGPYEQYF
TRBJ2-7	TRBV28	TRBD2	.	TGTGCCAGCAGTACCCGGGAGGACGAGCAGTACTTC	CASSTREDEQYF
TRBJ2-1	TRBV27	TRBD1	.	TGTGCCAGCAGTTTAATTACAGGGGCCGGGGCTTACAATGAGCAGTTCTTC	CASSLITGAGAYNEQFF
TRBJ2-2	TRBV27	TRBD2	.	TGTGCCAGCAGTCCCGGGTCTTGGCTAGCGGAGGGGGAGCTGTTTTTT	CASSPGSWLAEGELFF
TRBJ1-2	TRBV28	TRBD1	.	TGTGCCAGCAGTTTATCCAGGGGGGACGGCTACACCTTC	CASSLSRGDGYTF
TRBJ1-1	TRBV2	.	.	TGTGCCACCATATGGGACGTAAACACTGAAGCTTTCTTT	CATIWDVNTEAFF
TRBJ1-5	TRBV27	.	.	TGTGCCAGCAGTTTATCAGAGTCCAATCAGCCCCAGCATTTT	CASSLSESNQPQHF
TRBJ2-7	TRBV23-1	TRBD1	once	TGCGCCAACCTAGGGAGGGACAGGGTCCACGAGCAGTACTTC	CANLGRDRVHEQYF
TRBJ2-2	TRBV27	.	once	TGTGCCAGCACCAGGGCGCGTACCGGGGAGCTGTTTTTT	CASTRARTGELFF
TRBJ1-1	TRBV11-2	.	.	TGTGCCAGCAGCCTTAGGTGGAGAGAGAAGAACACTGAAGCTTTCTTT	CASSLRWREKNTEAFF
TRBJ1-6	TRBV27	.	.	TGTGCCAGCAAACAGGGCGATTCACCCCTCCACTTT	CASKQGDSPLHF
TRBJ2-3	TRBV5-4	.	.	TGTGCCAGCAGTTCTGGGACCCAAGGGTTTTCCACAGATACGCAGTATTTT	CASSSGTQGFSTDTQYF